This T cell receptor (beta chain) is drawn from a study of blood T cell repertoires in COVID-19. Study-level background: Donors in the United States, Italy and Spain gave samples during acute or convalescent COVID-19. T cells, B-cell-depleted T cells, or PBMCs provided the cDNA or gDNA that served as material.

Germline CDR1 LNHDA, CDR2 SQIVND (reference sequence). Trimming took 6 bases from V and 5 from J; bases not matched to a gene: 8. The CDR3 spans 16 residues. Under the authors' procedure: Amplification with reference gene primers provided the estimates of nucleated cell counts. Measured with immunoSEQ multiplex PCR; TCRdb has only the in-frame clones, and not every one. From that table come the V and J calls and clone size; the DNA was used to work out D and trimming. The data contain a few hundred thousand clones, 90% of them singletons. Cohort allocation depended upon clinical history that participants reported.

The chain is built from TRBV19 and TRBJ1-5, with 12 bases that match TRBD1. The sequenced sample was PBMCs or T cells enriched from blood (not recorded which). The sequence derives from a young woman with acute COVID-19. The CDR3 loop is CASSYRDRGRDQPQHF. As DNA, the CDR3 is TGTGCCAGTAGCTACCGGGACAGGGGGCGAGATCAGCCCCAGCATTTT. Drawing the rest from reference TRBV19 and TRBJ1-5, the complete variable domain is DGGITQSPKYLFRKEGQNVTLSCEQNLNHDAMYWYRQDPGQGLRLIYYSQIVNDFQKGDIAEGYSVSREKKESFPLTVTSAQKNPTAFYLCASSYRDRGRDQPQHFGDGTRLSIL.